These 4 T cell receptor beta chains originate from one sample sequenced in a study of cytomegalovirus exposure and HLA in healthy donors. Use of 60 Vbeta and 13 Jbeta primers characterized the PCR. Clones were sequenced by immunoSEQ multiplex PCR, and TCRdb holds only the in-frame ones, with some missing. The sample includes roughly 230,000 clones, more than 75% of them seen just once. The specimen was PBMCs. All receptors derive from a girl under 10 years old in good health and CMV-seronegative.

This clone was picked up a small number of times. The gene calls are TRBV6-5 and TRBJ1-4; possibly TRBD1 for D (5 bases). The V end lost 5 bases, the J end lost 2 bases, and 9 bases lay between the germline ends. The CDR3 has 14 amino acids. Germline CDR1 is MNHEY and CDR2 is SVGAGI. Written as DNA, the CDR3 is TGTGCCAGCAGTCCGACAGTCACTAATGAAAAACTGTTTTTT. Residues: CASSPTVTNEKLFF.

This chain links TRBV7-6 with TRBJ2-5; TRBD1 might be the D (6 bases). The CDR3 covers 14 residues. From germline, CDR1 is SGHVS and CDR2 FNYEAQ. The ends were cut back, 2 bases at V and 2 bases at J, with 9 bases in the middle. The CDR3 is CASSLRTAQETQYF. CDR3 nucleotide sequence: TGTGCCAGCAGCTTACGGACAGCTCAAGAGACCCAGTACTTC.

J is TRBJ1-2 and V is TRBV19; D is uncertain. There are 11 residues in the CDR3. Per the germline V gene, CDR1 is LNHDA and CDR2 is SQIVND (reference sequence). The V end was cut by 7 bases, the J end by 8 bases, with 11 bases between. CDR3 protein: CASIRDGGYTF. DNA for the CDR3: TGTGCCAGTATTAGAGACGGGGGCTACACCTTC.

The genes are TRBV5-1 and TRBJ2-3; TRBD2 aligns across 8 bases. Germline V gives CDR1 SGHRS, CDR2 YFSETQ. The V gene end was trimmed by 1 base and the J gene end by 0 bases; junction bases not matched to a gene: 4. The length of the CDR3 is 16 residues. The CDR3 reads CASSLYSGVSTDTQYF. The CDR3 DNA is TGCGCCAGCAGCTTGTATAGCGGGGTTAGCACAGATACGCAGTATTTT. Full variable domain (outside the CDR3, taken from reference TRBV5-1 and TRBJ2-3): KAGVTQTPRYLIKTRGQQVTLSCSPISGHRSVSWYQQTPGQGLQFLFEYFSETQRNKGNFPGRFSGRQFSNSRSEMNVSTLELGDSALYLCASSLYSGVSTDTQYFGPGTRLTVL.